These T cell receptor beta chains were read from a single sample in a study of T cells in Graves' hyperthyroidism and ophthalmopathy. TCRdb reprocessed the multiplex PCR reads with MiXCR, giving one entry per CDR3 protein. The sample has 400,000 to 550,000 distinct CDR3 sequences, 14% seen once; the top ten hold roughly 17%. The sequenced sample was blood. The receptors stem from a young woman with Graves' hyperthyroidism. Each CDR3 is given with its conserved first and last residue. The order of the fields is CDR3 protein, CDR3 DNA, clone size, J gene, D gene, CDR3 length, V gene. D genes are given only for firm matches. A row's size may be missing; if present it is once, few, many or a size class.

CSVGHTSYEQYF TGCAGCGTTGGACACACTTCCTACGAGCAGTACTTC few TRBJ2-7 . 12 TRBV29-1
CASSLNQPGQGGKNTEAFF TGTGCCAGCAGCCTAAACCAACCGGGCCAGGGTGGAAAGAACACTGAAGCTTTCTTT few TRBJ1-1 . 19 TRBV7-3
CASSLGGQGKEKLFF TGTGCCAGCAGCTTAGGGGGACAGGGGAAAGAAAAACTGTTTTTT many TRBJ1-4 TRBD1 15 TRBV11-2
CASSQELTTGELFF TGTGCCAGCAGCCAAGAACTGACCACCGGGGAGCTGTTTTTT . TRBJ2-2 . 14 TRBV14
CASSESLTGSGELFF TGTGCCAGCAGCGAGAGCCTGACAGGGTCCGGGGAGCTGTTTTTT . TRBJ2-2 TRBD1 15 TRBV9
CASSLEILQGLFF TGCGCCAGCAGCTTGGAGATCCTCCAGGGGCTGTTTTTT many TRBJ2-2 . 13 TRBV5-1
CASSISGGPSGYTF TGTGCCAGTAGTATATCAGGGGGCCCTTCTGGCTACACCTTC many TRBJ1-2 TRBD1 14 TRBV19
CASSLGWVGETQYF TGTGCCAGCAGTTTAGGGTGGGTCGGGGAGACCCAGTACTTC many TRBJ2-5 . 14 TRBV12-3/TRBV12-4
CASSSEAGTLSYNEQFF TGTGCCAGCAGTTCCGAAGCCGGGACTTTGTCCTACAATGAGCAGTTCTTC many TRBJ2-1 . 17 TRBV27
CASSPQGARGYGYTF TGCGCCAGCAGCCCGCAGGGGGCGCGGGGCTATGGCTACACCTTC few TRBJ1-2 TRBD1 15 TRBV4-1